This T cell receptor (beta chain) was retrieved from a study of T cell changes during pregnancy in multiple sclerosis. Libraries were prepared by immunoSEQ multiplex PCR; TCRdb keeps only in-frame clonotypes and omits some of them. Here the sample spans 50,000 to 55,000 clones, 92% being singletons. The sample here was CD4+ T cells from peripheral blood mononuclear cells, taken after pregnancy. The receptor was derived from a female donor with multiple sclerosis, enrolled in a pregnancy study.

The CDR3 DNA follows: TGTGCCAGCAGCTCGGGACAGGGGATCCTTCTCTCTGGAAACACCATATATTTT. Translated: CASSSGQGILLSGNTIYF. The rearrangement links TRBV11-2 to TRBJ1-3, with TRBD1 matching 10 bases. The junction had 9 bases not matched to a gene; V was cut back by 4 bases and J by 0 bases. CDR1 is SGHAT, CDR2 FQNNGV, per germline. The CDR3 length is 18 residues.